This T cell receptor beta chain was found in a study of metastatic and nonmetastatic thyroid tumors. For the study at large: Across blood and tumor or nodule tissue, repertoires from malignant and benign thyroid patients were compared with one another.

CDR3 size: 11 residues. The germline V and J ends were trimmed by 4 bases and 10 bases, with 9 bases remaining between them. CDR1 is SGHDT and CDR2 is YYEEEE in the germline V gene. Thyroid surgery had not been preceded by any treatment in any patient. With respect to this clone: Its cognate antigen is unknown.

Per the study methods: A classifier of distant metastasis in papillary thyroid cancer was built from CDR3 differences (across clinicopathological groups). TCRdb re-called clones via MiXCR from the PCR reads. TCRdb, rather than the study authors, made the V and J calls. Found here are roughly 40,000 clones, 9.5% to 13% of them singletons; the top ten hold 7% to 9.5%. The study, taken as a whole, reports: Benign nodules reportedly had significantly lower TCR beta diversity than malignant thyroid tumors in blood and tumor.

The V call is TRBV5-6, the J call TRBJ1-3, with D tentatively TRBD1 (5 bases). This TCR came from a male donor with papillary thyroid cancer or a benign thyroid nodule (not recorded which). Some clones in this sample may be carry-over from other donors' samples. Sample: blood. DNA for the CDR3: TGTGCCAGCAGCACAGGAGGGACCATATATTTT. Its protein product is CASSTGGTIYF.